This T cell receptor (beta chain) emerged from a study of vaccination and CD4 T cells after COVID-19. Treatment given: 10-day PBMC culture with coronavirus spike peptide pools or control peptides (ViraFEST assay). Scientists ran DNA taken from cultured CD4+ T cells through the Oncomine TCR Beta short-read assay for sequencing. TCRdb called the PCR reads again in MiXCR, with one record for every CDR3 protein. There are 8,000 to 11,000 distinct CDR3 sequences in the sample; approximately 59% occur only once, and under 35% lies in the top ten. After removal of 3 bases from V and 2 bases from J, the junction contained 8 bases not matched to a gene. This CDR3 region has 16 residues. Concerning this clonotype: Its cognate antigen is unknown.

The chain is built from TRBV12-3 or TRBV12-4 and TRBJ2-5; 8 bases match TRBD1. Sequences were obtained from CD4+ T cells from blood, cultured in vitro. This TCR came from a human donor who had recovered from COVID-19. CDR3 DNA: TGTGCCAGCAGTTTCCGACAGGGGATAATTCAAGAGACCCAGTACTTC. This encodes CASSFRQGIIQETQYF.